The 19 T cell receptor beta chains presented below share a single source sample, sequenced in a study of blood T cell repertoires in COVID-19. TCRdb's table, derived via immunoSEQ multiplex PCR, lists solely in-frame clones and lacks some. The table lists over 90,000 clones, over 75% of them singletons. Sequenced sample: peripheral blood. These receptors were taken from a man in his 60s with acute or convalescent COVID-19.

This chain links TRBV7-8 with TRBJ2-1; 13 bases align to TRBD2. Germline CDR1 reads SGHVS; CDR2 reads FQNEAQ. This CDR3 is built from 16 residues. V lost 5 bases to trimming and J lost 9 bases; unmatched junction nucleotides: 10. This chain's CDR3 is CASSQTGTSGKSEQFF. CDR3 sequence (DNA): TGTGCCAGCAGCCAGACCGGGACTAGCGGGAAGTCTGAGCAGTTCTTC. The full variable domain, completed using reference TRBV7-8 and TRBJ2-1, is GAGVSQSPRYKVAKRGQDVALRCDPISGHVSLFWYQQALGQGPEFLTYFQNEAQLDKSGLPSDRFFAERPEGSVSTLKIQRTQQEDSAVYLCASSQTGTSGKSEQFFGPGTRLTVL.

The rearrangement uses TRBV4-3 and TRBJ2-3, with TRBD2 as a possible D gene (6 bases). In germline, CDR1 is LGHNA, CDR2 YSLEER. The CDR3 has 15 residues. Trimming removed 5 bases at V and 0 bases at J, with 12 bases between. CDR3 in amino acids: CASSEGLLSTDTQYF. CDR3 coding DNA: TGCGCCAGCAGCGAAGGACTACTTAGCACAGATACGCAGTATTTT.

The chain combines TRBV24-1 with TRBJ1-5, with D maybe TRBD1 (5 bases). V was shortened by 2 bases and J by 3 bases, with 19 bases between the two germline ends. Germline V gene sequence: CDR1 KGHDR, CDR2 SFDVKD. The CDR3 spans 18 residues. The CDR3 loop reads CATSDSRKGGVNNQPQHF. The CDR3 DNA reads TGTGCCACCAGTGATTCCCGTAAGGGAGGGGTGAACAATCAGCCCCAGCATTTT.

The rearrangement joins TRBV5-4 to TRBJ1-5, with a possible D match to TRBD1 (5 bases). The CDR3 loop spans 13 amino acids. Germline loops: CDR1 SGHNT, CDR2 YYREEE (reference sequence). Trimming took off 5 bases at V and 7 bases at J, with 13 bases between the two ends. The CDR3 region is CASSEDTGQPQHF. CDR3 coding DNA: TGTGCCAGCAGTGAGGACACGGGCCAGCCCCAGCATTTT. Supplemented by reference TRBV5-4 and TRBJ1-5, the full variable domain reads ETGVTQSPTHLIKTRGQQVTLRCSSQSGHNTVSWYQQALGQGPQFIFQYYREEENGRGNFPPRFSGLQFPNYSSELNVNALELDDSALYLCASSEDTGQPQHFGDGTRLSIL.

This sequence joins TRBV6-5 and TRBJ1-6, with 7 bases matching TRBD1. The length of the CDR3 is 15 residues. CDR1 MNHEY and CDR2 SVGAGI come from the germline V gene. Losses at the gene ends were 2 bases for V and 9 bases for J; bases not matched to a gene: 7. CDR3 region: CASSYTSSGGSPLHF. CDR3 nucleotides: TGTGCCAGCAGTTACACGTCGTCAGGGGGTTCACCCCTCCACTTT.

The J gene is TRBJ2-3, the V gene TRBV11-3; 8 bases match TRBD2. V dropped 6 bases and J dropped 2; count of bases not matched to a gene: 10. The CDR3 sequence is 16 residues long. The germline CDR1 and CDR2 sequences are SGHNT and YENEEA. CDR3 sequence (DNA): TGTGCCAGCAGTCCGCTGCGGGGGGCTTTCACAGATACGCAGTATTTT. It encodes CASSPLRGAFTDTQYF.

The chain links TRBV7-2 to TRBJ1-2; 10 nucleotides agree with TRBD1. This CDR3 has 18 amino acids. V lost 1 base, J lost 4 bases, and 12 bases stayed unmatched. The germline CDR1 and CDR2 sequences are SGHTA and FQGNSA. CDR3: CASSLETGGAGAIYGYTF. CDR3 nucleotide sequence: TGTGCCAGCAGCTTAGAGACAGGGGGCGCGGGTGCCATCTATGGCTACACCTTC.

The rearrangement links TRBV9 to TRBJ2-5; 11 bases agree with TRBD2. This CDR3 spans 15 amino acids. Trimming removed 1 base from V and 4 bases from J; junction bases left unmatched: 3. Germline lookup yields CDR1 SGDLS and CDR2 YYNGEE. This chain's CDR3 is CASSVSTSGGETQYF. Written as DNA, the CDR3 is TGTGCCAGCAGCGTATCTACTAGCGGGGGAGAGACCCAGTACTTC.

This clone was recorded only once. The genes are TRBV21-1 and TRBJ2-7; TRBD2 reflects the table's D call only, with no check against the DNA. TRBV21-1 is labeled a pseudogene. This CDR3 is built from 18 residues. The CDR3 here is CASSPEVTSGVTTGEQYF. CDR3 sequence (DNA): TGTGCCAGCAGCCCCGAAGTGACTAGCGGGGTGACGACGGGAGAGCAGTACTTC.

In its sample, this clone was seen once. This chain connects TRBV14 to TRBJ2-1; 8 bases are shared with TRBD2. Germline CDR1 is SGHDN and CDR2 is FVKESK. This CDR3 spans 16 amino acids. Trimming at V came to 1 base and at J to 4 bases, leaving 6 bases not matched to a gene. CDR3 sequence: CASSQGSGRLYNEQFF. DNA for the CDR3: TGTGCCAGCAGCCAAGGAAGCGGGAGACTGTACAATGAGCAGTTCTTC. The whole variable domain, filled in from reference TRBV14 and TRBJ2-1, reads EAGVTQFPSHSVIEKGQTVTLRCDPISGHDNLYWYRRVMGKEIKFLLHFVKESKQDESGMPNNRFLAERTGGTYSTLKVQPAELEDSGVYFCASSQGSGRLYNEQFFGPGTRLTVL.

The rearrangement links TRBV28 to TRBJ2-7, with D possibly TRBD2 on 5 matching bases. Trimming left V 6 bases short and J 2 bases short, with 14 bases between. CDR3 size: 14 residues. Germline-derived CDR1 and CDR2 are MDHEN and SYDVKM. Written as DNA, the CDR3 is TGTGCCAGCAGGGGCCCGGACTCCACCTACGAGCAGTACTTC. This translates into CASRGPDSTYEQYF.

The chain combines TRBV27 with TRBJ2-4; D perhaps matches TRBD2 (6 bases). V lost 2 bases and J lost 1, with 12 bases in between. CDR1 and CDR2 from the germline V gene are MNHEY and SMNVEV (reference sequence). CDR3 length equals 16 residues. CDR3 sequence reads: CASSLGRLVAKNIQYF. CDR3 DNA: TGTGCCAGCAGTTTAGGCAGACTAGTGGCCAAAAACATTCAGTACTTC.

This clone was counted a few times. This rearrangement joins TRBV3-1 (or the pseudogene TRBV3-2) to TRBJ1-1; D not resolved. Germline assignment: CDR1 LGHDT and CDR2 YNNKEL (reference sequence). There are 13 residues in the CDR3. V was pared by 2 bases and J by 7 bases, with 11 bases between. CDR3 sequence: CASSQTEFGEAFF. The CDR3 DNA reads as TGTGCCAGCAGCCAAACAGAGTTTGGTGAAGCTTTCTTT.

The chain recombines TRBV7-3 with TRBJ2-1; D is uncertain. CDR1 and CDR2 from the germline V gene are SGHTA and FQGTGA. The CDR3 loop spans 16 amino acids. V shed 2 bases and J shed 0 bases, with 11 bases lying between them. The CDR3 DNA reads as TGTGCCAGCAGCTTAGGTCCGGGTCGCTCCTACAATGAGCAGTTCTTC. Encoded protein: CASSLGPGRSYNEQFF.

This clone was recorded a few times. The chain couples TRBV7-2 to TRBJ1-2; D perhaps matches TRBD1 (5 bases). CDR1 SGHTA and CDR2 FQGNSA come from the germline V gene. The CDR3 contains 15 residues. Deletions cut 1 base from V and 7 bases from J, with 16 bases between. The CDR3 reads CASSLDVQGASGYTF. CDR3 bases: TGTGCCAGCAGCTTAGATGTCCAGGGCGCTTCTGGCTACACCTTC.

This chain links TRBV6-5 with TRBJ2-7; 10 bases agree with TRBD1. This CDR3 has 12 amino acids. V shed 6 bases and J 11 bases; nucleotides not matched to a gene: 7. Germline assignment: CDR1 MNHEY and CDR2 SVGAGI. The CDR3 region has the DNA TGTGCCAGCAGGGCCGGGACAGGGGCTGAGTACTTC. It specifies CASRAGTGAEYF.

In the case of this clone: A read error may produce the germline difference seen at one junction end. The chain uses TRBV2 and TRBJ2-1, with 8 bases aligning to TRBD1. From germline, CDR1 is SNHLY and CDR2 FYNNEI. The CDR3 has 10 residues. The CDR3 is CASRVDRVIF. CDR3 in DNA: TGTGCCAGCAGAGTGGACAGGGTAATCTTC.

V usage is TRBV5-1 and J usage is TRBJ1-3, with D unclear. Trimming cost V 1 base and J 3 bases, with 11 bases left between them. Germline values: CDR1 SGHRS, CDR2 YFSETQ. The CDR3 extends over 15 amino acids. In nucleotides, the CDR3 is TGCGCCAGCAGCTTGTCCCCGGGTAGTGGAAACACCATATATTTT. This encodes CASSLSPGSGNTIYF.

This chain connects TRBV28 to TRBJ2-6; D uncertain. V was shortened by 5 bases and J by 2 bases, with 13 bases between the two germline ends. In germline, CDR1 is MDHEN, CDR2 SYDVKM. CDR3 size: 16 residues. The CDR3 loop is CASSLGGWAGANVLTF. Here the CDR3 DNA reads TGTGCCAGCAGTCTCGGCGGATGGGCTGGGGCCAACGTCCTGACTTTC.